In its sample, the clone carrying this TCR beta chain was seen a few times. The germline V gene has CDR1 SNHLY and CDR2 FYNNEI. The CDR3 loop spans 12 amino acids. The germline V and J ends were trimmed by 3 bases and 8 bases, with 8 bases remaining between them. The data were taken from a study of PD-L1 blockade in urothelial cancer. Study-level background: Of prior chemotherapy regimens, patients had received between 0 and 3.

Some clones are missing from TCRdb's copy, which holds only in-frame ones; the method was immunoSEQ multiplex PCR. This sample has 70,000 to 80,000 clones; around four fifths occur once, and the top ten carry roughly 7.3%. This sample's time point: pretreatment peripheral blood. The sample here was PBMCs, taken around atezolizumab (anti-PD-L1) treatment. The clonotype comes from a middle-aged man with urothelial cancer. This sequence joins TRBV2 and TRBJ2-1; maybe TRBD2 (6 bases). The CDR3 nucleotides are TGTGCCAGCAGTGACCGACTAGATGAGCAGTTCTTC. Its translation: CASSDRLDEQFF.